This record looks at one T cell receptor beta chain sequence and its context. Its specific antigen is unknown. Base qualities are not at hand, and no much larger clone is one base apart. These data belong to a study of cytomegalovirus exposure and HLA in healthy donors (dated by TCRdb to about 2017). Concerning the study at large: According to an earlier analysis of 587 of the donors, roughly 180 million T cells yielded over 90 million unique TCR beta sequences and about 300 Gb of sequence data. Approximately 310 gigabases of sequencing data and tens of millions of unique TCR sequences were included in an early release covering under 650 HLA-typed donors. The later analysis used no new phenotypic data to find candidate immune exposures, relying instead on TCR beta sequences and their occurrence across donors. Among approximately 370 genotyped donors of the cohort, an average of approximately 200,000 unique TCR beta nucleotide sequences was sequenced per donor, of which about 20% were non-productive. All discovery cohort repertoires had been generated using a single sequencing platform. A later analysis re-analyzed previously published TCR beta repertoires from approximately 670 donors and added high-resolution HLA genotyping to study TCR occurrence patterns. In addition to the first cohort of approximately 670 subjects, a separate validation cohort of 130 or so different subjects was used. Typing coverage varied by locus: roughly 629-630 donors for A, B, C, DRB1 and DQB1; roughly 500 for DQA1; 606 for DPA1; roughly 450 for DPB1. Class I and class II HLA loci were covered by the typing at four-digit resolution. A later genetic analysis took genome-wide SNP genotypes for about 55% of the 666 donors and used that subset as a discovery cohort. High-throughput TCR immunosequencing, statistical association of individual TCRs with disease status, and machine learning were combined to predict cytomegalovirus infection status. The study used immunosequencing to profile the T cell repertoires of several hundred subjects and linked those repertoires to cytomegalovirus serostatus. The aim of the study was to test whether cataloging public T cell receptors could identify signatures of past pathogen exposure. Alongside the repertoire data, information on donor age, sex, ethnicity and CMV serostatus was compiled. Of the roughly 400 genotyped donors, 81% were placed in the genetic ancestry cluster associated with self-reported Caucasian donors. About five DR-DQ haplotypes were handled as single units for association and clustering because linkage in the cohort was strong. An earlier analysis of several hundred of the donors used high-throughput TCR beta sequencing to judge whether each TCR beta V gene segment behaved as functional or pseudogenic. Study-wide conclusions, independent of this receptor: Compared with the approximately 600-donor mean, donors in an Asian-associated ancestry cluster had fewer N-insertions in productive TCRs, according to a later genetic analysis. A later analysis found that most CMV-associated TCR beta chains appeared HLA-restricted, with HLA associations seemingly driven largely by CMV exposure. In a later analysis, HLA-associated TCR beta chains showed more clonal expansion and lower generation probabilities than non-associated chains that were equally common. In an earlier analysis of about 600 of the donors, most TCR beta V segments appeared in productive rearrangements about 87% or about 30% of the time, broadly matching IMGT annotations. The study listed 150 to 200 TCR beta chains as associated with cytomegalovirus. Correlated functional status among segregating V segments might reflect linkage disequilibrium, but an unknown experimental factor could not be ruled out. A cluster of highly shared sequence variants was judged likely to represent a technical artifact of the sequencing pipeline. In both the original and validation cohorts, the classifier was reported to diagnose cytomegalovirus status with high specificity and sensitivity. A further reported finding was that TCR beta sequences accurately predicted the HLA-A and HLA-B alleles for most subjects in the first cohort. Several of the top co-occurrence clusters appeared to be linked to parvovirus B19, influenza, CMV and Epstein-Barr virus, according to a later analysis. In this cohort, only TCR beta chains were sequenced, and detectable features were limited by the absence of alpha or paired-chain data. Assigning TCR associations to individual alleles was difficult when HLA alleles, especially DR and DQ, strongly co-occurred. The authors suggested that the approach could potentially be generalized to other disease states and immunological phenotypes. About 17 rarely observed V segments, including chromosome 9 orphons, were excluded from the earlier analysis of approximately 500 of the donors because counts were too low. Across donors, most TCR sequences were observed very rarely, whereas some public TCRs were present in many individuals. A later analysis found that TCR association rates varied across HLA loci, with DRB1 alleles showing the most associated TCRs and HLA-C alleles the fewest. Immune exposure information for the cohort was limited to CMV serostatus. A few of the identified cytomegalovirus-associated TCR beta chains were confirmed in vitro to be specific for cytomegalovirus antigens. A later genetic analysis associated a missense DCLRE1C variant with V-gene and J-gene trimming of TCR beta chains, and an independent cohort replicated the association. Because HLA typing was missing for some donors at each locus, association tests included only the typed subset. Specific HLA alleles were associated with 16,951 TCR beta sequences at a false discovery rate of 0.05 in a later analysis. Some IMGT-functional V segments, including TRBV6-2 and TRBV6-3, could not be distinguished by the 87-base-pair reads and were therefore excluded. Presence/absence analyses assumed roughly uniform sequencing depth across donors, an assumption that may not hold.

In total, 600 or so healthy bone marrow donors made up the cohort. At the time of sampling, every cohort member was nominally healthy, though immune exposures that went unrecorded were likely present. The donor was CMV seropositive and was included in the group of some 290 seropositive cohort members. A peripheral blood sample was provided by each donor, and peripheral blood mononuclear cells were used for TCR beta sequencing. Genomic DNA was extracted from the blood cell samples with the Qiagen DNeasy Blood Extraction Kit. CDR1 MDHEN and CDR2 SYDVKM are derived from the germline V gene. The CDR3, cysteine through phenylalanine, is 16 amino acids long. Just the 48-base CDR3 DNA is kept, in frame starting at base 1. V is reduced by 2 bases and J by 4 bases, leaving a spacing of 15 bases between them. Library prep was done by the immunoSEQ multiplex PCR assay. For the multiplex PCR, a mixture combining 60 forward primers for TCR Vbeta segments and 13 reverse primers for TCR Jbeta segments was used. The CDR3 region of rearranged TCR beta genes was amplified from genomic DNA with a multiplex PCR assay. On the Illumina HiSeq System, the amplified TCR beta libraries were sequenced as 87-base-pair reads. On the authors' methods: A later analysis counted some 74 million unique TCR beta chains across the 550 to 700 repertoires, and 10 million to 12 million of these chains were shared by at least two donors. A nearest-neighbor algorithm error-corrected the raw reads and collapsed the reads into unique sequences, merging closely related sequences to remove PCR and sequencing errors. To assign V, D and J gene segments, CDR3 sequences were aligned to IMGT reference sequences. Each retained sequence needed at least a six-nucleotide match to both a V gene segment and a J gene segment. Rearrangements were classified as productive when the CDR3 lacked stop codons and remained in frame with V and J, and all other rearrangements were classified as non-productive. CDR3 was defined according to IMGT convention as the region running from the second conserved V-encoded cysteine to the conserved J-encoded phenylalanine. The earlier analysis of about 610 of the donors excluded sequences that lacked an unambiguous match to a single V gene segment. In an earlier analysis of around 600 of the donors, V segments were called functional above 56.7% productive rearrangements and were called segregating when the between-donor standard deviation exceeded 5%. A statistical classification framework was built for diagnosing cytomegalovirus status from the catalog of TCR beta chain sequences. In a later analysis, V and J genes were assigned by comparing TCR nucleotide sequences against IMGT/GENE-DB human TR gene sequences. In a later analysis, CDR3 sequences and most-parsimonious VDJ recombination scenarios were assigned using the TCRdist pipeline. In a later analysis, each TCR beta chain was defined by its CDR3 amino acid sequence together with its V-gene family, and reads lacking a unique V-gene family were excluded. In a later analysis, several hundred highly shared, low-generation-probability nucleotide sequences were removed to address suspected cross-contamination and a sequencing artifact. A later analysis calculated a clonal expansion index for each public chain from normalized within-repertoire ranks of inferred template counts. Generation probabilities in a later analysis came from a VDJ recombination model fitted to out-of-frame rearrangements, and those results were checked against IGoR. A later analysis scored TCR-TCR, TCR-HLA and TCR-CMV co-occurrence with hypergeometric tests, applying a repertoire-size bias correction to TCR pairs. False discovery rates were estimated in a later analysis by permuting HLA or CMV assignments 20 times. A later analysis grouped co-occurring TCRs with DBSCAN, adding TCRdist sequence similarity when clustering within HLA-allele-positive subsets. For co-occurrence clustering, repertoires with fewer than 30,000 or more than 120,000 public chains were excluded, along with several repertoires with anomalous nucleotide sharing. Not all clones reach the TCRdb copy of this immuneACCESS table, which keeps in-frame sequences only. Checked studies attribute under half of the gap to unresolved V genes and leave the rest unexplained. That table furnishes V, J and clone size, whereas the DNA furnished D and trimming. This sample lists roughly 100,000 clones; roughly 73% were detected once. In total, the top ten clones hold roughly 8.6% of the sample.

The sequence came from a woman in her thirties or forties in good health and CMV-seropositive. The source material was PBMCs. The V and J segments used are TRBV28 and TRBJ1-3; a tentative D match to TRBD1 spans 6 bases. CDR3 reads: CASSLARGAGGNTIYF. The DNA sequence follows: TGTGCCAGCAGTTTAGCCCGGGGGGCGGGAGGAAACACCATATATTTT.